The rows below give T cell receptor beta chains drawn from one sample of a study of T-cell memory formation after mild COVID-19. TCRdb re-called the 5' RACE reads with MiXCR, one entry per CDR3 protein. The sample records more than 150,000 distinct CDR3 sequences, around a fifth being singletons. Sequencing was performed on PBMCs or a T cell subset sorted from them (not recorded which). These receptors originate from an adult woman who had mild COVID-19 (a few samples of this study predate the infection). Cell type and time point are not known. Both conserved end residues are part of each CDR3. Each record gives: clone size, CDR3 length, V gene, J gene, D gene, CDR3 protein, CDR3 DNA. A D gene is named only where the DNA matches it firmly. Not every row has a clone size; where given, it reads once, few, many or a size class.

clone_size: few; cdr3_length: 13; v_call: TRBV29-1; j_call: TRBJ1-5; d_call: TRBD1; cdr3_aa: CSIGTGRNQPQHF; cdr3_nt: TGCAGCATTGGGACAGGGAGAAATCAGCCCCAGCATTTT
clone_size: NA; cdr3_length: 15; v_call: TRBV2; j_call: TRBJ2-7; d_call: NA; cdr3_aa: CASTGLGGAPYEQYF; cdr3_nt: TGTGCCAGCACCGGACTAGGGGGGGCCCCTTACGAGCAGTACTTC
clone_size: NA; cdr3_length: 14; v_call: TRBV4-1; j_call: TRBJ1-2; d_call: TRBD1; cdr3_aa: CASSHGGTGGSYTF; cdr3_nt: TGCGCCAGCAGCCATGGGGGGACAGGGGGAAGCTACACCTTC
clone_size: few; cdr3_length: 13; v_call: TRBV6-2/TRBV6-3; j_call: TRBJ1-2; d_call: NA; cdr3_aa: CASSVGVWDGYTF; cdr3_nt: TGTGCCAGCAGTGTCGGGGTCTGGGATGGCTACACCTTC
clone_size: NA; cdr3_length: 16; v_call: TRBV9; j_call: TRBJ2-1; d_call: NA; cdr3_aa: CASSVGRGRSYNEQFF; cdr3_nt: TGTGCCAGCAGCGTAGGGCGAGGGAGGTCCTACAATGAGCAGTTCTTC
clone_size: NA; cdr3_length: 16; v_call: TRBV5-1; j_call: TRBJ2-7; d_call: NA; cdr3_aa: CASSLEGGSSSYEQYF; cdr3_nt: TGCGCCAGCAGCTTGGAAGGAGGTTCTAGCTCCTACGAGCAGTACTTC
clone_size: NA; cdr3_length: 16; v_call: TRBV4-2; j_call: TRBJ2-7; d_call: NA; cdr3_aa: CASSQDLTGWSYEQYF; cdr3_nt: TGTGCCAGCAGCCAAGATCTTACAGGGTGGTCCTACGAGCAGTACTTC
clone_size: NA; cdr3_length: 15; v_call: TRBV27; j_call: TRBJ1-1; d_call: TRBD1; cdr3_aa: CASSSMGQRNTEAFF; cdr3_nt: TGTGCCAGCAGTTCCATGGGACAGAGGAACACTGAAGCTTTCTTT
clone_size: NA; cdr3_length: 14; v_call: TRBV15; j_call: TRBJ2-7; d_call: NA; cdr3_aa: CATAGSVPSYEQYF; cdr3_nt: TGTGCCACCGCCGGCAGCGTCCCCTCCTACGAGCAGTACTTC
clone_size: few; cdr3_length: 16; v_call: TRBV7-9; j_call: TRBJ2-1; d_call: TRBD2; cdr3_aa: CASSFAPGLVRHEQFF; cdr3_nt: TGTGCCAGCAGCTTTGCTCCGGGACTAGTTAGGCATGAGCAGTTCTTC
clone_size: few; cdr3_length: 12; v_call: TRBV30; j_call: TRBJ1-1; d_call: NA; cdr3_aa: CAWSVLGTEAFF; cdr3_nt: TGTGCCTGGAGTGTGCTGGGCACTGAAGCTTTCTTT
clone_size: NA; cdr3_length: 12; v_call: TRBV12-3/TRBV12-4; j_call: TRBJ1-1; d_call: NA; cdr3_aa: CASSFSVVEAFF; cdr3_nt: TGTGCCAGCAGTTTCAGTGTAGTTGAAGCTTTCTTT
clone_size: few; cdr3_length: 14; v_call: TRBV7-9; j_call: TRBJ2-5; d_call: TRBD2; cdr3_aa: CASGGSFVQETQYF; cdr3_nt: TGTGCCAGCGGCGGGAGCTTTGTCCAAGAGACCCAGTACTTC
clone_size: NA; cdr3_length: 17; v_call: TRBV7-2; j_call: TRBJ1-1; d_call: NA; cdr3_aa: CASSFQGRAGLNTEAFF; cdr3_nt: TGTGCCAGCAGTTTCCAGGGGCGCGCGGGCTTGAACACTGAAGCTTTCTTT
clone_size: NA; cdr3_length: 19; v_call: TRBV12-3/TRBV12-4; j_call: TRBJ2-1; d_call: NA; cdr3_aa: CASSPPNGQGRLSYNEQFF; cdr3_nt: TGTGCCAGCAGTCCCCCCAACGGGCAGGGGAGACTCTCCTACAATGAGCAGTTCTTC
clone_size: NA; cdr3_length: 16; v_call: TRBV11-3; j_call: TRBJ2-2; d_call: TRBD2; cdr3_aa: CASSYQRGADTGELFF; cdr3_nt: TGTGCCAGCAGCTACCAGCGGGGGGCGGACACCGGGGAGCTGTTTTTT